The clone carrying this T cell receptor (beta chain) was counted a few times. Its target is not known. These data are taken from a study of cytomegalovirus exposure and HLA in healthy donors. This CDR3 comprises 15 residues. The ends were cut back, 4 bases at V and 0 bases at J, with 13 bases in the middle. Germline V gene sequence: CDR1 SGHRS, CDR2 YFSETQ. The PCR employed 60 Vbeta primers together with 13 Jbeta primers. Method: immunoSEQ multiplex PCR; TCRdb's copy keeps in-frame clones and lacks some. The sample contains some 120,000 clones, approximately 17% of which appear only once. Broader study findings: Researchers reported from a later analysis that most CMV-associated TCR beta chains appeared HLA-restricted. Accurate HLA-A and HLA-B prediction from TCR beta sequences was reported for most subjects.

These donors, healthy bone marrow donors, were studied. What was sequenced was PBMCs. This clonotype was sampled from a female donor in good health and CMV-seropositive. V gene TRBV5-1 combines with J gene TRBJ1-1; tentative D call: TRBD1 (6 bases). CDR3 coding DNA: TGCGCCAGCAGCCCCGGACAGAGCATGAACACTGAAGCTTTCTTT. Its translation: CASSPGQSMNTEAFF.